A single sample gave rise to the 29 T cell receptor beta chains below, sequenced in a study of T cell responses to AZD1222 COVID-19 vaccine. This table comes from immunoSEQ multiplex PCR, and its TCRdb copy is limited to in-frame clones, with some not included. The sample includes about 150,000 clones, around 90% of them seen just once. Here the sequenced sample was peripheral blood, taken 28 days after the second AZD1222 dose. All receptors derive from an adult who received the AZD1222 COVID-19 vaccine.

The rearrangement links TRBV29-1 to TRBJ2-1, with 7 bases matching TRBD2. The germline gives CDR1 SQVTM, CDR2 ANQGSEA. The CDR3 runs 15 residues. V lost 7 bases, J lost 3 bases, and 12 bases stayed unmatched. The CDR3 spells CSATAEWGGYNEQFF. CDR3 sequence (DNA): TGCAGCGCAACAGCGGAGTGGGGGGGCTACAATGAGCAGTTCTTC.

The chain has TRBV7-9 and TRBJ1-1; D is possibly TRBD1 (6 bases). The CDR3 contains 15 residues. The germline V gene has CDR1 SEHNR and CDR2 FQNEAQ (reference sequence). V lost 5 bases and J 4 bases, leaving 17 bases between the germline ends. This CDR3 is CASSPLTGRGTEAFF. CDR3 nucleotide sequence: TGTGCCAGCAGCCCTCTCACAGGGAGGGGCACTGAAGCTTTCTTT.

The rearrangement joins TRBV27 to TRBJ1-5, with 9 nucleotides matching TRBD1. The CDR3 totals 18 residues. The V gene's germline CDR1 is MNHEY and CDR2 SMNVEV (reference sequence). V lost 6 bases and J lost 3; bases outside the gene matches: 15. The CDR3 region has the DNA TGTGCCAGCAGCCCCAAGGGACGGGACAGGGTTCTCAATCAGCCCCAGCATTTT. Translating it yields CASSPKGRDRVLNQPQHF.

The chain links TRBV10-2 to TRBJ2-7; D ambiguous. Looked up from germline, CDR1 is WSHSY and CDR2 is SAAADI. V lost 3 bases and J 7 bases, leaving 10 bases between the germline ends. CDR3 length: 12 residues. The CDR3 region has the DNA TGCGCCAGCAGTGAAAGTCTCACAGAGCAGTACTTC. Its translation is CASSESLTEQYF.

The gene calls are TRBV5-1 and TRBJ1-1; a possible D gene is TRBD1 (6 bases). The V end was cut by 0 bases, the J end by 11 bases, with 11 bases between. The CDR3 extends over 12 amino acids. Germline V gene lookup returns CDR1 SGHRS and CDR2 YFSETQ. The CDR3 protein is CASSLVRGAAFF. The DNA of the CDR3 is TGCGCCAGCAGCTTGGTGCGGGGGGCTGCTTTCTTT.

The V gene is TRBV25-1, the J gene TRBJ1-5, with D possibly TRBD1 on 6 matching bases. Germline V gene lookup returns CDR1 MGHDK and CDR2 SYGVNS. V lost 3 bases, J lost 5 bases, and 14 bases lay in between. The CDR3 extends over 15 amino acids. CDR3 coding DNA: TGTGCCAGCAGTGAGGGCAGGGGTCAATATCAGCCCCAGCATTTT. This translates into CASSEGRGQYQPQHF.

The chain carries TRBV13 and TRBJ2-1; unclear D gene. The germline V gene encodes CDR1 PRHDT and CDR2 FYEKMQ (reference sequence). The CDR3 consists of 13 residues. The V end lost 5 bases, the J end lost 7 bases, and 12 bases lay between the germline ends. CDR3 DNA: TGTGCCAGCAGCATCAGACTGGAGAATGAGCAGTTCTTC. It is translated as CASSIRLENEQFF.

The J gene is TRBJ2-3, the V gene TRBV30, with unresolved D. Per the germline V gene, CDR1 is GTSNPN and CDR2 is SVGIG (reference sequence). This CDR3 region has 11 residues. Trimming stripped 0 bases from V and 3 bases from J, with 1 base between. CDR3 nucleotide sequence: TGTGCCTGGAGTGTAACAGATACGCAGTATTTT. Protein: CAWSVTDTQYF. Supplemented by reference TRBV30 and TRBJ2-3, the full variable domain reads SQTIHQWPATLVQPVGSPLSLECTVEGTSNPNLYWYRQAAGRGLQLLFYSVGIGQISSEVPQNLSASRPQDRQFILSSKKLLLSDSGFYLCAWSVTDTQYFGPGTRLTVL.

This clone was recorded a few times. The V and J genes are TRBV6-1 and TRBJ2-7, with 7 bases matching TRBD2. Germline loops: CDR1 MNHNS, CDR2 SASEGT. This CDR3 spans 16 amino acids. V gave up 1 base and J gave up 2 bases; unmatched junction bases: 8. The CDR3 bases are TGTGCCAGCAGTGAAGTGGATAGCGGGCCTACCTACGAGCAGTACTTC. Protein product: CASSEVDSGPTYEQYF.

The chain's CDR3 is CASHRGSISNTGELFF. The DNA of the CDR3 is TGTGCCAGCCACCGAGGTAGCATCTCAAACACCGGGGAGCTGTTTTTT. The chain carries TRBV27 and TRBJ2-2; D is unclear. This CDR3 has 16 residues. V was cut by 8 bases and J by 2 bases, with 18 bases left in between. Germline V lookup: CDR1 MNHEY, CDR2 SMNVEV (reference sequence).

The V gene is TRBV28, the J gene TRBJ2-1, with 12 bases lining up with TRBD2. The CDR3 spans 16 residues. Per germline, CDR1 MDHEN and CDR2 SYDVKM. The J segment lost 7 bases and the V segment lost 3 bases, leaving 7 bases of the junction unmatched. The CDR3 DNA is TGTGCCAGCAGTTTGTTTGGGACTAGCGGGCGAAATGAGCAGTTCTTC. Translating gives CASSLFGTSGRNEQFF.

The gene calls are TRBV5-1 and TRBJ1-3; D not certain. CDR1 and CDR2 from the germline V gene are SGHRS and YFSETQ. The CDR3 has 15 amino acids. V was clipped by 0 bases and J by 0 bases, with 7 bases between them. CDR3 protein: CASSLGQSSGNTIYF. In DNA, the CDR3 is TGCGCCAGCAGCTTGGGGCAGAGCTCTGGAAACACCATATATTTT. Supplemented by reference TRBV5-1 and TRBJ1-3, the full variable domain reads KAGVTQTPRYLIKTRGQQVTLSCSPISGHRSVSWYQQTPGQGLQFLFEYFSETQRNKGNFPGRFSGRQFSNSRSEMNVSTLELGDSALYLCASSLGQSSGNTIYFGEGSWLTVV.

The chain is built from TRBV19 and TRBJ2-1, with D possibly TRBD2 on 6 matching bases. Germline CDR1 and CDR2: LNHDA and SQIVND (reference sequence). CDR3 length: 15 amino acids. Trimming took off 6 bases at V and 4 bases at J, with 16 bases between the two ends. The CDR3 DNA follows: TGTGCCAGTAGGATATTCGGGGGAGGATACAATGAGCAGTTCTTC. Amino acids: CASRIFGGGYNEQFF. Full variable domain (rest looked up from reference TRBV19 and TRBJ2-1): DGGITQSPKYLFRKEGQNVTLSCEQNLNHDAMYWYRQDPGQGLRLIYYSQIVNDFQKGDIAEGYSVSREKKESFPLTVTSAQKNPTAFYLCASRIFGGGYNEQFFGPGTRLTVL.

This clone was counted between two and nine times. For the CDR3, the DNA is TGTGCCAGCAGTTCCGGGGGAGGGGGTTGGCAGCCCCAGCATTTT. Protein: CASSSGGGGWQPQHF. The rearrangement uses TRBV27 and TRBJ1-5; a weak D match, TRBD1 (6 bases). Germline values: CDR1 MNHEY, CDR2 SMNVEV (reference sequence). The ends were cut back, 4 bases at V and 7 bases at J, with 17 bases in the middle. The CDR3 is 15 amino acids.

The gene calls are TRBV5-1 and TRBJ2-3, with 8 bases matching TRBD2. The CDR3 is 15 amino acids. Germline V CDR1 and CDR2: SGHRS, YFSETQ. V lost 5 bases and J lost 4; bases outside the gene matches: 9. As DNA, the CDR3 is TGCGCCAGCAGAATTGAGCGGGAGTTACCAGATACGCAGTATTTT. Amino acids: CASRIERELPDTQYF.

V and J are TRBV9 and TRBJ2-1, with D tentatively TRBD2 (5 bases). CDR3 length: 15 amino acids. Looked up from germline, CDR1 is SGDLS and CDR2 is YYNGEE. V gave up 0 bases and J gave up 3 bases, with 10 bases separating them. The DNA for the CDR3 is TGTGCCAGCAGCGTAGACGGAGGTTTCTACAATGAGCAGTTCTTC. This gives the protein CASSVDGGFYNEQFF.

The V gene is TRBV9, the J gene TRBJ2-5; TRBD1 or TRBD2 may be the D gene (5 bases each). The CDR3 length is 13 residues. Trimming took off 0 bases at V and 4 bases at J, with 7 bases between the two ends. Germline assignment: CDR1 SGDLS and CDR2 YYNGEE. The CDR3 bases are TGTGCCAGCAGCGTAGATGGGGGAGAGACCCAGTACTTC. Translation gives CASSVDGGETQYF.

This chain uses TRBV12-2 with TRBJ2-2; the table names TRBD2, a call not compared with the DNA. TRBV12-2 is given as a pseudogene. The CDR3 is 18 residues long. The CDR3 spells CASRLGRPAGRDTGELFF. As DNA, the CDR3 is TGTGCAAGTCGCTTAGGACGTCCGGCGGGACGCGACACCGGGGAGCTGTTTTTT.

The chain carries TRBV4-2 and TRBJ2-3; D could derive from TRBD1 or TRBD2 (5 bases each). The germline V gene has CDR1 LGHNA and CDR2 YNFKEQ. The V end was cut by 2 bases, the J end by 0 bases, with 15 bases between. This CDR3 comprises 17 residues. The CDR3 loop reads CASSQTPTGPSTDTQYF. Written as DNA, the CDR3 is TGTGCCAGCAGCCAAACCCCGACGGGACCTAGCACAGATACGCAGTATTTT.

V is TRBV27 and J is TRBJ2-5; TRBD2 agrees at 10 bases. Germline values: CDR1 MNHEY, CDR2 SMNVEV (reference sequence). V shed 5 bases, J shed 4 bases, and the junction held 10 bases outside the gene matches. There are 16 residues in the CDR3. CDR3 sequence reads: CASSPFPAGGGETQYF. The CDR3, as DNA: TGTGCCAGCAGTCCCTTCCCAGCGGGAGGGGGAGAGACCCAGTACTTC.

This clone appeared a single time. The V call is TRBV18, the J call TRBJ1-2; 8 bases agree with TRBD1. Trimming removed 0 bases from V and 8 bases from J; junction bases left unmatched: 8. The CDR3 covers 15 residues. Germline V CDR1 and CDR2: KGHSH, LQKENI. The CDR3 loop reads CASSPPAPGGWGYTF. DNA for the CDR3: TGTGCCAGCTCACCACCGGCTCCAGGGGGCTGGGGCTACACCTTC.

This chain links TRBV28 with TRBJ2-2, with D possibly matching TRBD1 (6 bases). From germline, CDR1 is MDHEN and CDR2 SYDVKM. This CDR3 spans 17 amino acids. Between the trimmed V and J ends, which lost 3 bases and 4 bases, there was a span of 18 bases. For the CDR3, the DNA is TGTGCCAGCAGTTTGGCGACAGGCCCCGGCGGCACCGGGGAGCTGTTTTTT. Translation: CASSLATGPGGTGELFF.

The V gene is TRBV12-5, the J gene TRBJ1-5; D may be TRBD1 (6 bases). CDR3 length: 15 amino acids. Germline V gene data show CDR1 as LGHNT and CDR2 as FRNRAP. The V end lost 0 bases, the J end lost 6 bases, and 12 bases lay between the germline ends. CDR3 sequence reads: CASGLVGGLGQPQHF. The CDR3 nucleotides read TGTGCTAGTGGTTTGGTAGGGGGGCTCGGTCAGCCCCAGCATTTT.

The sample holds a few counts of this clone. The J gene is TRBJ2-5, the V gene TRBV7-9; D perhaps matches TRBD1 (6 bases). This CDR3 has 16 amino acids. From germline, CDR1 is SEHNR and CDR2 FQNEAQ (reference sequence). Trimming took off 3 bases at V and 3 bases at J, with 17 bases between the two ends. The CDR3 DNA reads TGTGCCAGCAGCTTCACGGAAAAGGACAGCAAAGAGACCCAGTACTTC. Protein product: CASSFTEKDSKETQYF. The whole variable domain, remainder taken from reference TRBV7-9 and TRBJ2-5, is DTGVSQNPRHKITKRGQNVTFRCDPISEHNRLYWYRQTLGQGPEFLTYFQNEAQLEKSRLLSDRFSAERPKGSFSTLEIQRTEQGDSAMYLCASSFTEKDSKETQYFGPGTRLLVL.

V is TRBV3-1 (or the pseudogene TRBV3-2) and J is TRBJ2-7, with unresolved D. V was pared by 1 base and J by 2 bases, with 6 bases between. This CDR3 contains 13 residues. CDR1 and CDR2 from the germline V gene are LGHDT and YNNKEL (reference sequence). The CDR3 DNA is TGTGCCAGCAGCCAAGGGGGTACCTACGAGCAGTACTTC. It yields the protein CASSQGGTYEQYF.

The chain employs TRBV25-1 and TRBJ1-1; D may be TRBD1 (5 bases). The CDR3 sequence is 13 residues long. V was pared by 5 bases and J by 1 base, with 8 bases between. CDR1 and CDR2 from the germline V gene are MGHDK and SYGVNS. CDR3 nucleotides: TGTGCCAGCAGTTCTACAGGGAACACTGAAGCTTTCTTT. This sequence encodes CASSSTGNTEAFF.

V gene TRBV27 combines with J gene TRBJ2-7; TRBD1 matches 9 bases. The junction had 0 bases not matched to a gene; V was cut back by 2 bases and J by 1 base. CDR3 length equals 14 residues. Germline V gene data show CDR1 as MNHEY and CDR2 as SMNVEV (reference sequence). CDR3 protein: CASSLGTGSYEQYF. The CDR3 coding sequence is TGTGCCAGCAGTTTAGGGACAGGGTCCTACGAGCAGTACTTC.

The rearrangement joins TRBV6-2 or TRBV6-3 to TRBJ2-3; no definite D call. Trimming took off 0 bases at V and 2 bases at J, with 6 bases between the two ends. The length of the CDR3 is 14 residues. CDR1 is MNHEY, CDR2 SVGEGT, per germline. The CDR3 DNA follows: TGTGCCAGCAGTTACTCAAGGCACACAGATACGCAGTATTTT. Residues: CASSYSRHTDTQYF.

The rearrangement uses TRBV4-2 and TRBJ1-1; the D is unclear. This CDR3 contains 15 residues. Germline values: CDR1 LGHNA, CDR2 YNFKEQ. Trimming took 0 bases from V and 1 from J, leaving 9 bases between them. This CDR3 is CASSQDAGRNTEAFF. For the CDR3, the DNA is TGTGCCAGCAGCCAAGATGCAGGCAGGAACACTGAAGCTTTCTTT.